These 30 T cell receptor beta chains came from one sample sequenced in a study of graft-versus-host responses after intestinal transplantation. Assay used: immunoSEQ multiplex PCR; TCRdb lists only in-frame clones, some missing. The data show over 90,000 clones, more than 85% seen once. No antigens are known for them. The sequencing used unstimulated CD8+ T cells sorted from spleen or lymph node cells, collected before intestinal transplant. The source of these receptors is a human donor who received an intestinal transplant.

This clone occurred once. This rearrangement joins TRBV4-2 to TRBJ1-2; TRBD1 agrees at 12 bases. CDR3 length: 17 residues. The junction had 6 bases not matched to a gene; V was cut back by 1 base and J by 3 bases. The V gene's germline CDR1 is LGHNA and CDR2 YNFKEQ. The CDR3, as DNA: TGTGCCAGCAGCCAAGCTGGGACAGGGGGCGGTGACTATGGCTACACCTTC. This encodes CASSQAGTGGGDYGYTF.

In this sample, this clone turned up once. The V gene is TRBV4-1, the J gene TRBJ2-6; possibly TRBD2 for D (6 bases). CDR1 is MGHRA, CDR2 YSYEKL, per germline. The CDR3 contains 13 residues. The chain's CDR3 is CASAGPGANVLTF. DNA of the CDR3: TGCGCAAGCGCGGGGCCCGGGGCCAACGTCCTGACTTTC.

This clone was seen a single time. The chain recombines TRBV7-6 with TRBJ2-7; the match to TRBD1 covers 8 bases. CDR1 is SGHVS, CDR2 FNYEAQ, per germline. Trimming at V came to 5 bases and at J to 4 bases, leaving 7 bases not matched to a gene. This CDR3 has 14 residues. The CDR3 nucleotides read TGTGCCAGCAGCCCGACGGACAGGGTATACGAGCAGTACTTC. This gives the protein CASSPTDRVYEQYF.

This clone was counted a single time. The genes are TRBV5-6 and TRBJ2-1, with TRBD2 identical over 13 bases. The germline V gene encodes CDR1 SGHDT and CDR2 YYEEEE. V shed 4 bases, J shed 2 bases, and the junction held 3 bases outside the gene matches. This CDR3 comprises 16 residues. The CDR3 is CASSELAGGPYNEQFF. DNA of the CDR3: TGTGCCAGCAGCGAACTAGCGGGGGGGCCCTACAATGAGCAGTTCTTC.

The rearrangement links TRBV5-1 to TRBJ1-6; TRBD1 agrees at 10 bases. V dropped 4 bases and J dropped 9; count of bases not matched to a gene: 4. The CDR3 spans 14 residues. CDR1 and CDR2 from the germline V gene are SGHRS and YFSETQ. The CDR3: CASSAGTGVSPLHF. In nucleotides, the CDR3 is TGCGCCAGCAGCGCCGGGACAGGGGTTTCACCCCTCCACTTT.

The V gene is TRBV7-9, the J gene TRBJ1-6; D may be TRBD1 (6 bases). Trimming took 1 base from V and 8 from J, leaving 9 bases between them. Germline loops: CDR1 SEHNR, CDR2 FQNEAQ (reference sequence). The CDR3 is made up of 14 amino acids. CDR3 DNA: TGTGCCAGCAGCTTAGGGCAGGGGTATTCACCCCTCCACTTT. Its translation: CASSLGQGYSPLHF.

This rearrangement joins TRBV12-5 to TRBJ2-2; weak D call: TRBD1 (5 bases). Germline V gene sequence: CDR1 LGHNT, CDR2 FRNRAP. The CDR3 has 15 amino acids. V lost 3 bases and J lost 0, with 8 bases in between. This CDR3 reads CASGFGAANTGELFF. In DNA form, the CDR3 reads TGTGCTAGTGGTTTTGGGGCAGCGAACACCGGGGAGCTGTTTTTT. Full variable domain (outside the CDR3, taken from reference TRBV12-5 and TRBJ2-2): DARVTQTPRHKVTEMGQEVTMRCQPILGHNTVFWYRQTMMQGLELLAYFRNRAPLDDSGMPKDRFSAEMPDATLATLKIQPSEPRDSAVYFCASGFGAANTGELFFGEGSRLTVL.

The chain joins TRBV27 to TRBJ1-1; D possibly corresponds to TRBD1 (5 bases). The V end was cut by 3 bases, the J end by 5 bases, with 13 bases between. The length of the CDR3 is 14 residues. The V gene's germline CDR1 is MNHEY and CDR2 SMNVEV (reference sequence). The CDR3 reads CASSLSPRGTEAFF. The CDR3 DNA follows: TGTGCCAGCAGTTTGAGTCCCCGGGGGACTGAAGCTTTCTTT.

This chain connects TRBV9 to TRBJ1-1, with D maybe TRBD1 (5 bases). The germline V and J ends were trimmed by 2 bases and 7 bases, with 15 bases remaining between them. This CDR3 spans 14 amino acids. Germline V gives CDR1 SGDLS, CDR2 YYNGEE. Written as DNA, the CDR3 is TGTGCCAGCAGCGTGGGGGAGTTAAACCTTGAAGCTTTCTTT. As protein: CASSVGELNLEAFF.

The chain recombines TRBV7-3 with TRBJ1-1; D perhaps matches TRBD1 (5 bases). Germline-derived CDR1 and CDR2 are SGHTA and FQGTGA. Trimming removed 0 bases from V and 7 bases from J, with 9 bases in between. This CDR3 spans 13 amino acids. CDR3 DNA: TGTGCCAGCAGCTTAACAGGGGAATTTGAAGCTTTCTTT. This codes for CASSLTGEFEAFF.

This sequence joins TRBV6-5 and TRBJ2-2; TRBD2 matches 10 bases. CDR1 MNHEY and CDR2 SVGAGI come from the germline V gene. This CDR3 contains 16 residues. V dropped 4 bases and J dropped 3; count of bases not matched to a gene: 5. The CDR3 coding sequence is TGTGCCAGCAGTTCCCTAGCGGGGGTGGACACCGGGGAGCTGTTTTTT. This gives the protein CASSSLAGVDTGELFF.

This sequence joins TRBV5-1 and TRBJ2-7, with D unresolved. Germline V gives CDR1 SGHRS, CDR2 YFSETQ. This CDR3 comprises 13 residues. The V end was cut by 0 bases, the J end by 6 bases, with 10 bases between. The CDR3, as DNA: TGCGCCAGCAGCTTGGGGGGTACCGCCGAGCAGTACTTC. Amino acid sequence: CASSLGGTAEQYF.

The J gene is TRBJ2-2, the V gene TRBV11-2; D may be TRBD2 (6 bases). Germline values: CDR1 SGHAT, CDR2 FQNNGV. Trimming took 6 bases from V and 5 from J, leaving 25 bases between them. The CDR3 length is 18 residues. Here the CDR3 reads CASRQVPGDLGSTGELFF. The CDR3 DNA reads TGTGCCAGCAGACAAGTCCCGGGGGATCTGGGATCAACCGGGGAGCTGTTTTTT.

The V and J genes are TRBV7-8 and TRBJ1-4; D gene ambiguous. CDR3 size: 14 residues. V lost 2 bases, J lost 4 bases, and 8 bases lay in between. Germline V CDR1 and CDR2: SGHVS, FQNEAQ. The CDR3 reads CASSLSGFNEKLFF. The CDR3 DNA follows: TGTGCCAGCAGCTTATCGGGGTTTAATGAAAAACTGTTTTTT.

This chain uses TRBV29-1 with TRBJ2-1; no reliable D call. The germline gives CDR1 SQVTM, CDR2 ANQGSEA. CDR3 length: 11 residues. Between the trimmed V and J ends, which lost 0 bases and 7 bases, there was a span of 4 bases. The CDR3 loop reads CSVEEGNEQFF. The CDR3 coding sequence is TGCAGCGTTGAAGAGGGGAATGAGCAGTTCTTC.

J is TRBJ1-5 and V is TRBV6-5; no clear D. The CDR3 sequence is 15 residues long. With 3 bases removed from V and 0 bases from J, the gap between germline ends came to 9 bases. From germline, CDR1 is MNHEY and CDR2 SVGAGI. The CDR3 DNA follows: TGTGCCAGCAGTTATGGACGGAATAGCAATCAGCCCCAGCATTTT. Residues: CASSYGRNSNQPQHF.

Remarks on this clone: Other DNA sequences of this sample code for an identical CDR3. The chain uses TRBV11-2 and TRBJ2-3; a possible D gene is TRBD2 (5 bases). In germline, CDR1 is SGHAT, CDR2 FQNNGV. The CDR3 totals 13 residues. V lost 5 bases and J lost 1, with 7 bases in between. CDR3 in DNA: TGTGCCAGCAGCCTCGGGGGCACAGATACGCAGTATTTT. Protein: CASSLGGTDTQYF.

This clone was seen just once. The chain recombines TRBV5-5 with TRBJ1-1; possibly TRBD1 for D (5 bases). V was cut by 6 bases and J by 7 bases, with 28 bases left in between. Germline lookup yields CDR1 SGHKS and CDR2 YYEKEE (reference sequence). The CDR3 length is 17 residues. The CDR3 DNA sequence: TGTGCCAGCACCTGGGACTCATATCTGCGAGAGAAGGTTGAAGCTTTCTTT. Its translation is CASTWDSYLREKVEAFF.

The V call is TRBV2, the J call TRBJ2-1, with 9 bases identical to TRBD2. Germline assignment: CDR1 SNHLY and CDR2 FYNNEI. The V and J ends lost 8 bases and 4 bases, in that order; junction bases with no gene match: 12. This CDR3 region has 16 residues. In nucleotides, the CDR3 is TGTGCCAGCTACAGCAGCGGGGGGCGAATGTACAATGAGCAGTTCTTC. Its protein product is CASYSSGGRMYNEQFF.

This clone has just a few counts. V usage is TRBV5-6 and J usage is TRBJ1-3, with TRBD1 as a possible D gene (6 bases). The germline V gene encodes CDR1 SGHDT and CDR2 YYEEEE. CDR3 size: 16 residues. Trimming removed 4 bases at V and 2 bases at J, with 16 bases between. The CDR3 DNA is TGTGCCAGCAGCCCCTTCGAGGGGGGGCCTGGAAACACCATATATTTT. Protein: CASSPFEGGPGNTIYF.

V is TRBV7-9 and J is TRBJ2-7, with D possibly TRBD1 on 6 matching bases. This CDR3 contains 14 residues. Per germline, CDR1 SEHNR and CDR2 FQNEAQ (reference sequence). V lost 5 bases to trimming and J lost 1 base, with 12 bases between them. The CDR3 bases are TGTGCCAGCAGCAAGAAGGGACAATCCTACGAGCAGTACTTC. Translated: CASSKKGQSYEQYF.

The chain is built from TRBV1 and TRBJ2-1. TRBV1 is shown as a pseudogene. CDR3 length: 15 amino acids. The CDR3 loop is CTSSQVGPLYNEQFF. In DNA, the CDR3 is TGCACCAGCAGCCAAGTAGGCCCCCTCTACAATGAGCAGTTCTTC.

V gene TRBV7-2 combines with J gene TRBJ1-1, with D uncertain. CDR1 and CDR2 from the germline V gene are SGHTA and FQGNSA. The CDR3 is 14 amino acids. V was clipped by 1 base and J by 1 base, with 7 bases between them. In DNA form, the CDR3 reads TGTGCCAGCAGCTTAGTTCCAAGGAACACTGAAGCTTTCTTT. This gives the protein CASSLVPRNTEAFF.

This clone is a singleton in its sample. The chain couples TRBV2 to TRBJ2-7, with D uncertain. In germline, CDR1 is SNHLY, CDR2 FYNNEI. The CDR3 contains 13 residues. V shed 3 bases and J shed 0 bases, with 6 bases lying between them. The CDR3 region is CASSDSGSYEQYF. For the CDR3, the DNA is TGTGCCAGCAGTGACTCCGGCTCCTACGAGCAGTACTTC.

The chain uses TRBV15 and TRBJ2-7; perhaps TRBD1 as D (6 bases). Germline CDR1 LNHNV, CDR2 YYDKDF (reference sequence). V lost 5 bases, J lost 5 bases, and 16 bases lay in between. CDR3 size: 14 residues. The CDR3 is CATSPRQGSHEQYF. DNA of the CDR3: TGTGCCACCAGCCCGAGGCAGGGGAGTCACGAGCAGTACTTC.

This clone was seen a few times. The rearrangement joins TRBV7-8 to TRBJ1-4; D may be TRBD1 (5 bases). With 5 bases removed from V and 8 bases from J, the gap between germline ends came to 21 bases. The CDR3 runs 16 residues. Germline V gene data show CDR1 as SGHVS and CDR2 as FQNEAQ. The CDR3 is CASSPFRDGGGEKLFF. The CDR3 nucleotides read TGTGCCAGCAGCCCATTTAGGGACGGCGGCGGGGAAAAACTGTTTTTT.

CDR3 region: CASSSRAGEQYF. As DNA, the CDR3 is TGTGCCAGCAGCTCAAGGGCTGGTGAGCAGTACTTC. V is TRBV13 and J is TRBJ2-7; D gene unclear. V was pared by 4 bases and J by 7 bases, with 11 bases between. Germline V gene sequence: CDR1 PRHDT, CDR2 FYEKMQ (reference sequence). This CDR3 spans 12 amino acids. The variable domain in full, with the rest retrieved from reference TRBV13 and TRBJ2-7, is AAGVIQSPRHLIKEKRETATLKCYPIPRHDTVYWYQQGPGQDPQFLISFYEKMQSDKGSIPDRFSAQQFSDYHSELNMSSLELGDSALYFCASSSRAGEQYFGPGTRLTVT.

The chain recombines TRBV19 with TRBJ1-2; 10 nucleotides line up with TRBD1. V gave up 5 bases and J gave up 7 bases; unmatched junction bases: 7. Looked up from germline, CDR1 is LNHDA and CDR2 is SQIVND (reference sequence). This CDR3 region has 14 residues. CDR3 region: CASSATGGESGYTF. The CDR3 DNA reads TGTGCCAGTAGTGCGACAGGGGGCGAAAGTGGCTACACCTTC.

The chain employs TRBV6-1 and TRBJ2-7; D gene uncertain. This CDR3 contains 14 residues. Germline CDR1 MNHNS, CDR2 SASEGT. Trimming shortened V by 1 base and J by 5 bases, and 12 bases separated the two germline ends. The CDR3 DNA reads TGTGCCAGCAGTGAAGAGTCAGAGTATGACGAGCAGTACTTC. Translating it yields CASSEESEYDEQYF.

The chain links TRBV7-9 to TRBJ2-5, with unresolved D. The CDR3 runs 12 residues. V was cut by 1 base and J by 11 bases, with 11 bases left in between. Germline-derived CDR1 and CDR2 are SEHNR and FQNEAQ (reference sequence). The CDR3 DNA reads TGTGCCAGCAGCTTAGGGGGTGTGGAGCAGTACTTC. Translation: CASSLGGVEQYF.